Listed below are T cell receptor beta chains from one sample, sequenced in a study of blood T cell repertoires in COVID-19. Sequenced by immunoSEQ multiplex PCR; TCRdb stores in-frame clones only, minus some. The data show approximately 170,000 clones, around 82% seen once. The sequenced material came from PBMCs or T cells enriched from blood (not recorded which). The source is a man aged 40-50 years who had recovered from COVID-19. The CDR3 runs from the conserved cysteine through the conserved F or W. Each record gives: D gene, clone size, J gene, V gene, CDR3 protein, CDR3 DNA. D genes are given only for firm matches. A clone size is listed for some rows: how often the clone was seen (once, few, many), or a class if it is expanded.

>-|-|TRBJ1-3|TRBV30
CAWTEGTLPSGNTIYF
TGTGCCTGGACCGAGGGTACTCTCCCCTCTGGAAACACCATATATTTT
>-|-|TRBJ2-3|TRBV2
CASKQEEGGHDTQYF
TGTGCCAGCAAGCAAGAAGAGGGGGGGCATGACACGCAGTATTTT
>-|-|TRBJ1-5|TRBV3-1/TRBV3-2
CASSQGGGGQPQHF
TGTGCCAGCAGCCAGGGAGGGGGAGGCCAGCCCCAGCATTTT
>TRBD2|once|TRBJ2-2|TRBV7-3
CASSLSLAATGELFF
TGTGCCAGCAGCTTAAGCCTAGCGGCCACCGGGGAGCTGTTTTTT
>-|-|TRBJ1-2|TRBV30
CAWSKGPGTTYGYTF
TGTGCCTGGAGTAAGGGACCCGGGACAACCTATGGCTACACCTTC
>-|-|TRBJ1-1|TRBV7-3
CASSSPTGVRTEAFF
TGTGCCAGCAGCTCCCCCACGGGGGTGCGGACTGAAGCTTTCTTT
>TRBD1|-|TRBJ1-5|TRBV18
CASSPGQGINNQPQHF
TGTGCCAGCTCACCGGGACAGGGGATAAACAATCAGCCCCAGCATTTT
>TRBD1|-|TRBJ2-7|TRBV15
CATSPDRGYYEQYF
TGTGCCACCAGCCCTGACAGGGGGTACTACGAGCAGTACTTC
>TRBD1|-|TRBJ1-6|TRBV5-1
CASSAYPTGTNSPLHF
TGCGCCAGCAGCGCTTACCCGACAGGGACCAATTCACCCCTCCACTTT
>TRBD1|-|TRBJ1-6|TRBV7-3
CASSDQGDYNSPLHF
TGTGCCAGCAGCGACCAGGGGGACTATAATTCACCCCTCCACTTT
>TRBD2|-|TRBJ2-1|TRBV7-6
CASSTRGGYNEQFF
TGTGCCAGCAGCACACGGGGGGGCTACAATGAGCAGTTCTTC
>TRBD1|-|TRBJ1-5|TRBV10-3
CAISESSGQGIYSNQPQHF
TGTGCCATCAGTGAAAGTTCGGGACAGGGAATTTATAGCAATCAGCCCCAGCATTTT
>-|-|TRBJ1-1|TRBV7-9
CASRAVNAEAFF
TGTGCCAGCAGAGCCGTCAACGCTGAAGCTTTCTTT
>-|many|TRBJ1-2|TRBV23-1
CASSQSGAGYTF
TGCGCCAGCAGTCAATCCGGAGCGGGCTACACCTTC
>TRBD1|-|TRBJ1-2|TRBV7-2
CASSRPGTGHYGYTF
TGTGCCAGCAGCCGTCCCGGGACAGGGCACTATGGCTACACCTTC
>-|-|TRBJ1-4|TRBV5-6
CASSLGGRSEKLFF
TGTGCCAGCAGCTTGGGGGGGCGAAGTGAAAAACTGTTTTTT
>-|-|TRBJ1-5|TRBV6-5
CASSVQDSNQPQHF
TGTGCCAGCAGCGTACAGGACAGCAATCAGCCCCAGCATTTT
>TRBD1|once|TRBJ1-1|TRBV13
CASSSTPGTGTAFF
TGTGCCAGCAGCTCAACTCCCGGGACAGGGACGGCTTTCTTT
>-|-|TRBJ1-6|TRBV3-1/TRBV3-2
CASSQETRSPLHF
TGTGCCAGCAGCCAAGAAACGAGGTCACCCCTCCACTTT
>-|-|TRBJ1-6|TRBV19
CASSVGGGGSPLHF
TGTGCCAGTAGTGTCGGGGGGGGCGGTTCACCCCTCCACTTT